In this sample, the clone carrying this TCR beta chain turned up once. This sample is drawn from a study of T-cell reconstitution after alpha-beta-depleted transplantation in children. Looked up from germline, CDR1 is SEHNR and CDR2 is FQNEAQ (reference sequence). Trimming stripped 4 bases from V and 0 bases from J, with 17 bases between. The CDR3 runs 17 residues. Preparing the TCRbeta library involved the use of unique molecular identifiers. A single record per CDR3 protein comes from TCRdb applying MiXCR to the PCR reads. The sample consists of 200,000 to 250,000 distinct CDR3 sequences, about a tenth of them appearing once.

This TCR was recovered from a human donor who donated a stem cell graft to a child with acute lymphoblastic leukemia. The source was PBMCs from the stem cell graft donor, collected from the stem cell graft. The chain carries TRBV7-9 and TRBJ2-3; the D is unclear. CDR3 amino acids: CASSYPPWPPSTDTQYF. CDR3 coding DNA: TGTGCCAGCAGCTACCCCCCTTGGCCACCTAGCACAGATACGCAGTATTTT. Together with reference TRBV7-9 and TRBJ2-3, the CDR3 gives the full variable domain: DTGVSQNPRHKITKRGQNVTFRCDPISEHNRLYWYRQTLGQGPEFLTYFQNEAQLEKSRLLSDRFSAERPKGSFSTLEIQRTEQGDSAMYLCASSYPPWPPSTDTQYFGPGTRLTVL.